The rows below give T cell receptor beta chains drawn from one sample of a study of early T cells in non-severe SARS-CoV-2 infection. In TCRdb, the 5' RACE reads were re-called with MiXCR into one record per CDR3 protein. The sample lists roughly 41,000 distinct CDR3 sequences, 4.7% seen once, with about 5% in the top ten. Sequencing input: whole blood. These receptor sequences come from an adult who was a healthcare worker with PCR-confirmed SARS-CoV-2 infection or an uninfected control (not recorded which). Each CDR3 is given with its conserved first and last residue. Each record gives: CDR3 protein, CDR3 DNA, clone size, J gene, V gene, D gene. D genes are given only for firm matches. Expanded clones are given a class, and other clones once, few, many or no size at all.

CDR3 protein: CASSQGGKQYF; CDR3 DNA: TGTGCCAGCAGCCAAGGTGGGAAGCAGTACTTC; clone size: many; J gene: TRBJ2-7; V gene: TRBV3-1; D gene: NA
CDR3 protein: CASSARKSSYNEQFF; CDR3 DNA: TGCGCCAGCAGTGCGAGGAAATCCTCCTACAATGAGCAGTTCTTC; clone size: few; J gene: TRBJ2-1; V gene: TRBV10-1; D gene: NA
CDR3 protein: CASSLDRMNYGYTF; CDR3 DNA: TGTGCCAGCAGCTTAGACAGGATGAACTATGGCTACACCTTC; clone size: NA; J gene: TRBJ1-2; V gene: TRBV7-2; D gene: NA
CDR3 protein: CASSRSTDNEQFF; CDR3 DNA: TGTGCCAGCAGTCGTTCTACAGACAATGAGCAGTTCTTC; clone size: many; J gene: TRBJ2-1; V gene: TRBV28; D gene: NA
CDR3 protein: CSVWLAEINNEQFF; CDR3 DNA: TGCAGCGTCTGGCTAGCGGAGATAAACAATGAGCAGTTCTTC; clone size: many; J gene: TRBJ2-1; V gene: TRBV29-1; D gene: TRBD2
CDR3 protein: CSASNPGHTNTEAFF; CDR3 DNA: TGCAGTGCTAGTAACCCGGGACATACGAACACTGAAGCTTTCTTT; clone size: many; J gene: TRBJ1-1; V gene: TRBV20-1; D gene: NA
CDR3 protein: CASSPTGGQETQYF; CDR3 DNA: TGCGCCAGCAGCCCGACAGGGGGCCAAGAGACCCAGTACTTC; clone size: many; J gene: TRBJ2-5; V gene: TRBV4-3; D gene: TRBD1
CDR3 protein: CAISEGQANLAKNIQYF; CDR3 DNA: TGTGCCATCAGTGAGGGACAGGCTAATCTAGCCAAAAACATTCAGTACTTC; clone size: NA; J gene: TRBJ2-4; V gene: TRBV10-3; D gene: TRBD1
CDR3 protein: CSARDNDTGELFF; CDR3 DNA: TGCAGTGCTAGAGACAATGACACCGGGGAGCTGTTTTTT; clone size: many; J gene: TRBJ2-2; V gene: TRBV20-1; D gene: NA
CDR3 protein: CASSLSGLAYTGELFF; CDR3 DNA: TGTGCCAGCAGCTTATCGGGACTAGCGTACACCGGGGAGCTGTTTTTT; clone size: NA; J gene: TRBJ2-2; V gene: TRBV7-3; D gene: TRBD2
CDR3 protein: CSVYRGQSTDTQYF; CDR3 DNA: TGCAGCGTCTACAGGGGGCAGAGCACAGATACGCAGTATTTT; clone size: many; J gene: TRBJ2-3; V gene: TRBV29-1; D gene: TRBD1
CDR3 protein: CASSPVYGDNEQFF; CDR3 DNA: TGTGCCAGCTCACCAGTTTACGGGGACAATGAGCAGTTCTTC; clone size: few; J gene: TRBJ2-1; V gene: TRBV18; D gene: NA
CDR3 protein: CASSHRTAGVEVYEQYF; CDR3 DNA: TGTGCCAGCAGCCACCGAACCGCTGGGGTGGAGGTCTACGAGCAGTACTTC; clone size: few; J gene: TRBJ2-7; V gene: TRBV14; D gene: NA
CDR3 protein: CASSLMGPSTNTEAFF; CDR3 DNA: TGTGCCAGCAGTCTCATGGGCCCCTCTACGAACACTGAAGCTTTCTTT; clone size: many; J gene: TRBJ1-1; V gene: TRBV2; D gene: NA
CDR3 protein: CASSQTGGQDEQFF; CDR3 DNA: TGTGCCAGCAGCCAGACAGGGGGCCAGGATGAGCAGTTCTTC; clone size: NA; J gene: TRBJ2-1; V gene: TRBV5-4; D gene: TRBD1
CDR3 protein: CASSLTPSYEQYF; CDR3 DNA: TGTGCCAGCTCACTCACCCCGTCATACGAGCAGTACTTC; clone size: few; J gene: TRBJ2-7; V gene: TRBV18; D gene: NA
CDR3 protein: CASSSAGGPDTQYF; CDR3 DNA: TGTGCCAGCAGCTCAGCCGGGGGCCCAGATACGCAGTATTTT; clone size: NA; J gene: TRBJ2-3; V gene: TRBV5-4; D gene: NA
CDR3 protein: CASRRTGTTLDEQFF; CDR3 DNA: TGTGCCAGCAGGAGGACAGGGACGACGTTGGATGAGCAGTTCTTC; clone size: many; J gene: TRBJ2-1; V gene: TRBV28; D gene: TRBD1
CDR3 protein: CASRFGLAANNEQFF; CDR3 DNA: TGTGCCAGCAGATTCGGACTAGCGGCCAACAATGAGCAGTTCTTC; clone size: many; J gene: TRBJ2-1; V gene: TRBV6-6; D gene: TRBD2
CDR3 protein: CASSRDRGTGELFF; CDR3 DNA: TGTGCCAGCAGCCGGGACAGGGGAACCGGGGAGCTGTTTTTT; clone size: few; J gene: TRBJ2-2; V gene: TRBV27; D gene: TRBD1
CDR3 protein: CASKGTSEYNEQFF; CDR3 DNA: TGTGCCAGTAAGGGGACTAGCGAATACAATGAGCAGTTCTTC; clone size: many; J gene: TRBJ2-1; V gene: TRBV19; D gene: TRBD2
CDR3 protein: CASSLPFAGEDTQYF; CDR3 DNA: TGTGCCAGCAGCCTCCCATTTGCGGGGGAAGATACGCAGTATTTT; clone size: many; J gene: TRBJ2-3; V gene: TRBV7-9; D gene: TRBD2
CDR3 protein: CASSPYRVNTEAFF; CDR3 DNA: TGTGCCAGCAGTCCTTACAGGGTGAACACTGAAGCTTTCTTT; clone size: few; J gene: TRBJ1-1; V gene: TRBV28; D gene: NA
CDR3 protein: CASSRLAGVVGELFF; CDR3 DNA: TGTGCCAGCAGCCGACTAGCGGGAGTCGTTGGGGAGCTGTTTTTT; clone size: many; J gene: TRBJ2-2; V gene: TRBV2; D gene: TRBD2
CDR3 protein: CSAFRAQGPSSTQYF; CDR3 DNA: TGCAGTGCTTTTAGGGCGCAGGGGCCCTCAAGTACGCAGTATTTT; clone size: NA; J gene: TRBJ2-3; V gene: TRBV20-1; D gene: NA
CDR3 protein: CASSSERDGEETQYF; CDR3 DNA: TGTGCCAGCAGCTCAGAAAGGGACGGGGAAGAGACCCAGTACTTC; clone size: few; J gene: TRBJ2-5; V gene: TRBV5-4; D gene: NA
CDR3 protein: CASSPQGSHGGELFF; CDR3 DNA: TGTGCCAGCAGCCCACAGGGAAGTCATGGCGGGGAGCTGTTTTTT; clone size: NA; J gene: TRBJ2-2; V gene: TRBV7-2; D gene: NA
CDR3 protein: CATGERGHTEAFF; CDR3 DNA: TGTGCCACCGGTGAAAGGGGCCACACTGAAGCTTTCTTT; clone size: NA; J gene: TRBJ1-1; V gene: TRBV7-2; D gene: NA
CDR3 protein: CASRVAGGAPGTQYF; CDR3 DNA: TGTGCCAGCAGAGTAGCGGGGGGTGCCCCGGGCACGCAGTATTTT; clone size: many; J gene: TRBJ2-3; V gene: TRBV6-1; D gene: TRBD2
CDR3 protein: CASSYSWETPTQYF; CDR3 DNA: TGTGCCAGCAGTTACTCGTGGGAAACACCGACCCAGTACTTC; clone size: many; J gene: TRBJ2-5; V gene: TRBV6-2/TRBV6-3; D gene: NA
CDR3 protein: CASSLNRDNSPLHF; CDR3 DNA: TGTGCCAGCAGTTTGAACAGGGATAATTCACCCCTCCACTTT; clone size: many; J gene: TRBJ1-6; V gene: TRBV27; D gene: NA
CDR3 protein: CASISGTGAYEQYF; CDR3 DNA: TGTGCCAGCATCTCCGGGACAGGAGCCTACGAGCAGTACTTC; clone size: many; J gene: TRBJ2-7; V gene: TRBV7-9; D gene: TRBD1
CDR3 protein: CASTPGQSISTGELFF; CDR3 DNA: TGTGCCAGCACCCCGGGACAATCAATTAGCACCGGGGAGCTGTTTTTT; clone size: many; J gene: TRBJ2-2; V gene: TRBV6-1; D gene: NA
CDR3 protein: CASSQDRVWDTEAFF; CDR3 DNA: TGCGCCAGCAGCCAAGATAGGGTTTGGGACACTGAAGCTTTCTTT; clone size: NA; J gene: TRBJ1-1; V gene: TRBV4-1; D gene: NA
CDR3 protein: CASTRGLDEAFF; CDR3 DNA: TGTGCCAGCACCAGGGGGTTGGATGAAGCTTTCTTT; clone size: many; J gene: TRBJ1-1; V gene: TRBV19; D gene: TRBD1
CDR3 protein: CANGPAPTEAFF; CDR3 DNA: TGTGCCAACGGACCTGCACCCACTGAAGCTTTCTTT; clone size: NA; J gene: TRBJ1-1; V gene: TRBV12-3/TRBV12-4; D gene: NA
CDR3 protein: CASNPGQGIGSPLHF; CDR3 DNA: TGTGCCAGCAACCCGGGACAGGGTATAGGTTCACCCCTCCACTTT; clone size: NA; J gene: TRBJ1-6; V gene: TRBV6-5; D gene: TRBD1
CDR3 protein: CASKYHAGGLTDTQYF; CDR3 DNA: TGTGCCAGCAAGTATCACGCGGGAGGACTCACAGATACGCAGTATTTT; clone size: many; J gene: TRBJ2-3; V gene: TRBV6-6; D gene: TRBD2
CDR3 protein: CASSLTGRESDTQYF; CDR3 DNA: TGTGCCAGCAGCTTAACCGGGAGGGAGTCAGATACGCAGTATTTT; clone size: many; J gene: TRBJ2-3; V gene: TRBV7-8; D gene: TRBD2
CDR3 protein: CASSYGVSRGLEETQYF; CDR3 DNA: TGTGCCAGCAGTTACGGAGTCTCCCGGGGGCTGGAAGAGACCCAGTACTTC; clone size: many; J gene: TRBJ2-5; V gene: TRBV6-5; D gene: NA
CDR3 protein: CASSLGGLTNEQYF; CDR3 DNA: TGTGCCAGCAGCTTAGGGGGACTGACCAACGAGCAGTACTTC; clone size: few; J gene: TRBJ2-7; V gene: TRBV7-9; D gene: NA
CDR3 protein: CSAGGTSLGDTQYF; CDR3 DNA: TGCAGTGCTGGCGGGACTAGCTTGGGAGATACGCAGTATTTT; clone size: many; J gene: TRBJ2-3; V gene: TRBV20-1; D gene: TRBD2
CDR3 protein: CASSLRSYKETQYF; CDR3 DNA: TGTGCCAGCAGCTTGAGGAGTTACAAAGAGACCCAGTACTTC; clone size: many; J gene: TRBJ2-5; V gene: TRBV5-6; D gene: NA
CDR3 protein: CAGKSGSNYGELFF; CDR3 DNA: TGTGCCGGAAAGAGCGGGAGTAATTACGGGGAGCTGTTTTTT; clone size: few; J gene: TRBJ2-2; V gene: TRBV2; D gene: TRBD2
CDR3 protein: CASSFGGQGDTQYF; CDR3 DNA: TGTGCCAGCAGTTTCGGTGGACAGGGGGATACGCAGTATTTT; clone size: many; J gene: TRBJ2-3; V gene: TRBV12-3/TRBV12-4; D gene: TRBD1
CDR3 protein: CASSHDDGLYGYTF; CDR3 DNA: TGTGCCAGCAGCCACGATGATGGTCTCTATGGCTACACCTTC; clone size: few; J gene: TRBJ1-2; V gene: TRBV3-1; D gene: NA
CDR3 protein: CASSGGSGRSYEQYF; CDR3 DNA: TGTGCCAGCAGTGGAGGCAGCGGGAGGTCATACGAGCAGTACTTC; clone size: few; J gene: TRBJ2-7; V gene: TRBV2; D gene: TRBD2
CDR3 protein: CASSLPGWTEYF; CDR3 DNA: TGTGCCAGCAGCCTCCCTGGTTGGACGGAGTACTTC; clone size: NA; J gene: TRBJ2-7; V gene: TRBV5-6; D gene: NA
CDR3 protein: CATSRGPSEETQYF; CDR3 DNA: TGTGCCACCAGCAGAGGCCCTAGCGAAGAGACCCAGTACTTC; clone size: many; J gene: TRBJ2-5; V gene: TRBV15; D gene: NA
CDR3 protein: CASSDRGISGNTIYF; CDR3 DNA: TGCGCCAGCAGTGATCGGGGAATATCTGGAAACACCATATATTTT; clone size: NA; J gene: TRBJ1-3; V gene: TRBV10-1; D gene: NA
CDR3 protein: CASSLTAANTGELFF; CDR3 DNA: TGTGCCAGCAGTTTAACAGCAGCGAACACCGGGGAGCTGTTTTTT; clone size: many; J gene: TRBJ2-2; V gene: TRBV27; D gene: NA
CDR3 protein: CASSLSPSSAGELFF; CDR3 DNA: TGTGCCAGCAGCTTATCCCCTTCGAGCGCCGGGGAGCTGTTTTTT; clone size: few; J gene: TRBJ2-2; V gene: TRBV7-3; D gene: NA
CDR3 protein: CASNSPAGGNQPQHF; CDR3 DNA: TGTGCCAGCAACTCTCCCGCTGGGGGCAATCAGCCCCAGCATTTT; clone size: few; J gene: TRBJ1-5; V gene: TRBV6-2/TRBV6-3; D gene: NA
CDR3 protein: CASSQSGTGGYLIQYF; CDR3 DNA: TGCGCCAGCAGCCAGAGTGGGACAGGGGGGTATCTTATCCAGTACTTC; clone size: NA; J gene: TRBJ2-5; V gene: TRBV5-1; D gene: TRBD1
CDR3 protein: CASTPGTPDINYGYTF; CDR3 DNA: TGTGCCAGCACTCCCGGGACACCAGATATTAACTATGGCTACACCTTC; clone size: NA; J gene: TRBJ1-2; V gene: TRBV27; D gene: NA
CDR3 protein: CATSDPGRGDTQYF; CDR3 DNA: TGTGCCACCAGTGATCCTGGACGGGGGGATACGCAGTATTTT; clone size: NA; J gene: TRBJ2-3; V gene: TRBV24-1; D gene: NA
CDR3 protein: CATEQNEQYF; CDR3 DNA: TGTGCCACCGAACAGAACGAGCAGTACTTC; clone size: NA; J gene: TRBJ2-7; V gene: TRBV24-1; D gene: NA
CDR3 protein: CASSTPMVDSPLHF; CDR3 DNA: TGTGCCAGCAGCACGCCGATGGTTGATTCACCCCTCCACTTT; clone size: many; J gene: TRBJ1-6; V gene: TRBV7-9; D gene: NA
CDR3 protein: CASSFREAAGKETQYF; CDR3 DNA: TGTGCCAGCAGTTTTCGAGAGGCAGCGGGAAAAGAGACCCAGTACTTC; clone size: NA; J gene: TRBJ2-5; V gene: TRBV12-3/TRBV12-4; D gene: TRBD2
CDR3 protein: CASSLRGQRPNYGYTF; CDR3 DNA: TGTGCCAGCAGCTTAAGAGGACAGAGGCCTAACTATGGCTACACCTTC; clone size: few; J gene: TRBJ1-2; V gene: TRBV7-9; D gene: NA